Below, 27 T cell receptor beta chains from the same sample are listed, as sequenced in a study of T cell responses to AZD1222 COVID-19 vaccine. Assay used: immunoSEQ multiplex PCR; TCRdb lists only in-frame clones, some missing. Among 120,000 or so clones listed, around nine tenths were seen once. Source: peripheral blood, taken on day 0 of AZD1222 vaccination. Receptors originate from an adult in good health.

CDR3 region: CASSEGQRNTEAFF. In nucleotides, the CDR3 is TGTGCCAGCAGTGAAGGCCAGAGGAACACTGAAGCTTTCTTT. The chain joins TRBV2 to TRBJ1-1; D gene unclear. Germline CDR1 reads SNHLY; CDR2 reads FYNNEI. The germline V and J ends were trimmed by 1 base and 1 base, with 7 bases remaining between them. The CDR3 contains 14 residues.

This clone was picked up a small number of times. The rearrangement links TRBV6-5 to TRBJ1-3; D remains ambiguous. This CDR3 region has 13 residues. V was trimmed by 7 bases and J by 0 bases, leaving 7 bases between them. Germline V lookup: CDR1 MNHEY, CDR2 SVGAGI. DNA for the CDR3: TGTGCCAGCAAATTCTTCTCTGGAAACACCATATATTTT. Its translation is CASKFFSGNTIYF.

The CDR3 loop reads CASRTVMAEAFF. The CDR3 bases are TGTGCCAGCCGGACAGTTATGGCTGAAGCTTTCTTT. J is TRBJ1-1 and V is TRBV6-5; D might be TRBD1 (6 bases). This CDR3 comprises 12 residues. V gave up 8 bases and J gave up 6 bases, with 13 bases separating them. Germline V gives CDR1 MNHEY, CDR2 SVGAGI.

As DNA, the CDR3 is TGTGCCAGCAGTTTATGGGCCGCGGTTCCCGAGGCTGGCTACACCTTC. Protein product: CASSLWAAVPEAGYTF. The J gene is TRBJ1-2, the V gene TRBV27; D ambiguous. The CDR3 has 16 residues. V lost 1 base, J lost 7 bases, and 19 bases lay in between. Per germline, CDR1 MNHEY and CDR2 SMNVEV (reference sequence).

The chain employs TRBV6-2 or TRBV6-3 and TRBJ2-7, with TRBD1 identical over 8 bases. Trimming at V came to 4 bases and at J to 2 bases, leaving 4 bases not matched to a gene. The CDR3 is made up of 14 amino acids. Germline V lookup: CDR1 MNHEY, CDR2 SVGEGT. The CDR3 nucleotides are TGTGCCAGCAGTTTCGGACAGGGAACCTACGAGCAGTACTTC. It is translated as CASSFGQGTYEQYF.

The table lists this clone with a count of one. DNA for the CDR3: TGTGCCAGCAGGGAGGGAAATTCACCCCTCCACTTT. Its translation is CASREGNSPLHF. The chain has TRBV6-5 and TRBJ1-6; D gene unclear. The V gene lost 6 bases and the J gene lost 7 bases, with 7 bases spanning the gap. CDR1 and CDR2 (germline): MNHEY, SVGAGI. The CDR3 runs to 12 residues.

For the CDR3, the DNA is TGTGCCAGCAGCTCGGGACTAGCGGGGGGAACGAACACCGGGGAGCTGTTTTTT. Amino acids: CASSSGLAGGTNTGELFF. The chain links TRBV11-3 to TRBJ2-2, with TRBD2 identical over 15 bases. The length of the CDR3 is 18 residues. V lost 4 bases and J lost 0; bases outside the gene matches: 3. Germline values: CDR1 SGHNT, CDR2 YENEEA. Combining the CDR3 with reference TRBV11-3 and TRBJ2-2 gives the whole variable domain EAGVVQSPRYKIIEKKQPVAFWCNPISGHNTLYWYLQNLGQGPELLIRYENEEAVDDSQLPKDRFSAERLKGVDSTLKIQPAELGDSAVYLCASSSGLAGGTNTGELFFGEGSRLTVL.

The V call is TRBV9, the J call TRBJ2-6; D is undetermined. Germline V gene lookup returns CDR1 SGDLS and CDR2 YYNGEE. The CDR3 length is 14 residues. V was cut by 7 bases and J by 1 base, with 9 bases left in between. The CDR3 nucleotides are TGTGCCAGCCAGAAATTTTCTGGGGCCAACGTCCTGACTTTC. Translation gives CASQKFSGANVLTF.

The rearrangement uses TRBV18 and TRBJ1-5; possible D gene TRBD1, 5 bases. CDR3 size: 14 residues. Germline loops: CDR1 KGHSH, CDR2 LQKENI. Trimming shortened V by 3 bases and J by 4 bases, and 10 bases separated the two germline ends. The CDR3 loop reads CASSPRQFNQPQHF. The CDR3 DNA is TGTGCCAGCTCACCCCGACAGTTTAATCAGCCCCAGCATTTT.

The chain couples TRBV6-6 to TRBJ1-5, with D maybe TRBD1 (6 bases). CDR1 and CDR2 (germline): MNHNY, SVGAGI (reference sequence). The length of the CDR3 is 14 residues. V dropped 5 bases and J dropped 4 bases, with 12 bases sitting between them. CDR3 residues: CASSPWRGNQPQHF. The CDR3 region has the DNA TGTGCCAGCAGTCCTTGGAGGGGGAATCAGCCCCAGCATTTT.

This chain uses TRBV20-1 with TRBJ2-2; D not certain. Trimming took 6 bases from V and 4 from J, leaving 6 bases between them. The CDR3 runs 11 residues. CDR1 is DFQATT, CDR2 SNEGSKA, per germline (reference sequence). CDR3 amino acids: CSAGTTGELFF. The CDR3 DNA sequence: TGCAGTGCGGGAACCACCGGGGAGCTGTTTTTT.

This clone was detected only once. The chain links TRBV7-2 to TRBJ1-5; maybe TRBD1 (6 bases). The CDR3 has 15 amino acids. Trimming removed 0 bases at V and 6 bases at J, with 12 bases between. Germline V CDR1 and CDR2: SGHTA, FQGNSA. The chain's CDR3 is CASSLAPGVGQPQHF. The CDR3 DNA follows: TGTGCCAGCAGCTTAGCGCCAGGGGTGGGTCAGCCCCAGCATTTT.

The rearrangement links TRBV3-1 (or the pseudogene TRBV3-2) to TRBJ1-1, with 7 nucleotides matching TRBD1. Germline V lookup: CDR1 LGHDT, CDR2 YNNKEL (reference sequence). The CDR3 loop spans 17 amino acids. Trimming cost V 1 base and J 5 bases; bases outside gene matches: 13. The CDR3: CASSQALDRFKWTEAFF. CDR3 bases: TGTGCCAGCAGCCAAGCCTTGGACAGGTTCAAATGGACTGAAGCTTTCTTT.

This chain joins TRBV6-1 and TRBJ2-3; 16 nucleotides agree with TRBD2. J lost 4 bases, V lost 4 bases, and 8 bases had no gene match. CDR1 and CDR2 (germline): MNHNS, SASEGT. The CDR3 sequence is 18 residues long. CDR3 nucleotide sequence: TGTGCCAGCAGTGGGCCTTTCGGGACTAGCGGGGGGGCAGATACGCAGTATTTT. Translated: CASSGPFGTSGGADTQYF.

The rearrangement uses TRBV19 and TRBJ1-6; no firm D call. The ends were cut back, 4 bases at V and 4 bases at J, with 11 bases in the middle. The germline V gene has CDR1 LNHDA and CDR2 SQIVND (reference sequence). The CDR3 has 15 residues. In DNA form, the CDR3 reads TGTGCCAGTAGTACCAGGACGGTTTATAATTCACCCCTCCACTTT. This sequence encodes CASSTRTVYNSPLHF.

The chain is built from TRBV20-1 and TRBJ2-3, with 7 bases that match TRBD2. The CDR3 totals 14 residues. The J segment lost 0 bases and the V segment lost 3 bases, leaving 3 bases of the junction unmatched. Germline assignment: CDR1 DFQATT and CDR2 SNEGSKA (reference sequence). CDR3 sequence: CSASPGGSTDTQYF. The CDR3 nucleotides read TGCAGTGCTAGTCCGGGGGGTAGCACAGATACGCAGTATTTT.

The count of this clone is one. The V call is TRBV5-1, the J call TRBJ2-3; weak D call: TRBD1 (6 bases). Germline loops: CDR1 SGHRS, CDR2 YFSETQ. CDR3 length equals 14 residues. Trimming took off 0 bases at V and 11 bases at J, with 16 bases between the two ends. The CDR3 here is CASSLGFPDSQQYF. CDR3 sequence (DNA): TGCGCCAGCAGCTTGGGATTTCCGGACAGTCAGCAGTATTTT.

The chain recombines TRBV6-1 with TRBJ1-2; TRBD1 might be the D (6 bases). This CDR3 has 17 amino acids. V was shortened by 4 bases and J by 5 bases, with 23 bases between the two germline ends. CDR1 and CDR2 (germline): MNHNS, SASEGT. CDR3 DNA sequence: TGTGCCAGCAGTGGAACGAGAGCAGGGGAGCAACGGTATGGCTACACCTTC. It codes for CASSGTRAGEQRYGYTF.

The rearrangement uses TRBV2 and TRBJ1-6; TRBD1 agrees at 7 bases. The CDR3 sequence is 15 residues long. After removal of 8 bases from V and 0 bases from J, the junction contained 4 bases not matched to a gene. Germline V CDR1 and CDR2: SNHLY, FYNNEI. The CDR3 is CASDRALSYNSPLHF. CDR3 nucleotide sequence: TGTGCCAGCGACAGGGCGCTCTCCTATAATTCACCCCTCCACTTT.

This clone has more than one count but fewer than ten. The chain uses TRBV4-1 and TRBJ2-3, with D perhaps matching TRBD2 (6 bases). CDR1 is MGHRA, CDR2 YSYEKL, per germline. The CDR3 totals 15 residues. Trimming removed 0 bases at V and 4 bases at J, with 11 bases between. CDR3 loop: CASSQESGEADTQYF. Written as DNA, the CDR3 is TGCGCCAGCAGCCAAGAATCCGGGGAGGCAGATACGCAGTATTTT.

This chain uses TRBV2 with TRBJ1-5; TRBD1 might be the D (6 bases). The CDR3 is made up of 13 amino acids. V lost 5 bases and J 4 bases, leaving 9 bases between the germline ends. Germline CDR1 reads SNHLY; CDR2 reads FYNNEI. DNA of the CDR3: TGTGCCAGCAGTCGGACAGAGAATCAGCCCCAGCATTTT. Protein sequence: CASSRTENQPQHF.

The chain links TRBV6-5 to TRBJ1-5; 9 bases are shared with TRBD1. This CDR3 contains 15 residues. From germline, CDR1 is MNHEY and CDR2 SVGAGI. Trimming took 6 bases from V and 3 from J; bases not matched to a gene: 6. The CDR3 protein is CASSHGTGFNQPQHF. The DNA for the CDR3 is TGTGCCAGCAGCCACGGGACAGGGTTCAATCAGCCCCAGCATTTT.

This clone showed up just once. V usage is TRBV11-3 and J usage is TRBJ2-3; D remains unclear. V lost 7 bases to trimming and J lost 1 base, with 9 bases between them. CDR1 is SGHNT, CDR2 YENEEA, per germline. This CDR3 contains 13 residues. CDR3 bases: TGTGCCAGCACGTCTGCGGGCACAGATACGCAGTATTTT. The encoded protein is CASTSAGTDTQYF.

This CDR3 is CASSFGVGETQYF. CDR3 coding DNA: TGTGCCAGCAGCTTTGGGGTGGGGGAGACCCAGTACTTC. The chain is built from TRBV7-2 and TRBJ2-5; D gene ambiguous. Per germline, CDR1 SGHTA and CDR2 FQGNSA. The V and J ends lost 3 bases and 5 bases respectively, with 10 bases between them. There are 13 residues in the CDR3. Variable domain in full (rest from reference TRBV7-2 and TRBJ2-5): GAGVSQSPSNKVTEKGKDVELRCDPISGHTALYWYRQSLGQGLEFLIYFQGNSAPDKSGLPSDRFSAERTGGSVSTLTIQRTQQEDSAVYLCASSFGVGETQYFGPGTRLLVL.

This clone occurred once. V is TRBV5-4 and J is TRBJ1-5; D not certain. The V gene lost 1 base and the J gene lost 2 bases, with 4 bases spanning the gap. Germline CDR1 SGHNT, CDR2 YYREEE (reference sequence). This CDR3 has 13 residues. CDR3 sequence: CASSLSGNQPQHF. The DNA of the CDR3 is TGTGCCAGCAGCTTGTCGGGCAATCAGCCCCAGCATTTT.

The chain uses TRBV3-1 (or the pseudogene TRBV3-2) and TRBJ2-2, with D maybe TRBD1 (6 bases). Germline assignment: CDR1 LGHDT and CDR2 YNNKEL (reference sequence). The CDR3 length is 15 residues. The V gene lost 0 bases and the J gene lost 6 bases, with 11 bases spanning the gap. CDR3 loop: CASSQDYRGSGELFF. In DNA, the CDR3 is TGTGCCAGCAGCCAAGATTATAGGGGGTCCGGGGAGCTGTTTTTT.

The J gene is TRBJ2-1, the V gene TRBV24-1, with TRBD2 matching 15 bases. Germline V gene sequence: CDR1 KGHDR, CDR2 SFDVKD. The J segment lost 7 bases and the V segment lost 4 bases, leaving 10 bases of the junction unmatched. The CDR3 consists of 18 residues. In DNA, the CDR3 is TGTGCCACCAGTGAATGTGGACTAGCGGGGGGGCCTGGGAATGAGCAGTTCTTC. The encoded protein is CATSECGLAGGPGNEQFF.